Shown below are 28 T cell receptor beta chains from a single sample sequenced in a study of blood T cell repertoires in COVID-19. Libraries were prepared by immunoSEQ multiplex PCR; TCRdb keeps only in-frame clonotypes and omits some of them. The data contain around 260,000 clones, roughly 86% of them seen just once; the ten biggest clones take up less than 3%. Sequences were obtained from peripheral blood. The receptors come from a woman between 50 and 59 years old with acute or convalescent COVID-19.

This chain connects TRBV11-2 to TRBJ1-1; D gene ambiguous. Germline V gives CDR1 SGHAT, CDR2 FQNNGV. The CDR3 is 13 amino acids. The germline V and J ends were trimmed by 6 bases and 0 bases, with 8 bases remaining between them. The CDR3 reads CASRSTVNTEAFF. CDR3 sequence (DNA): TGTGCCAGCAGGTCAACAGTGAACACTGAAGCTTTCTTT.

The DNA of the CDR3 is TGTGCCACCAGCAGAGAACGGGGGGGAGTAGGGTACGAGCAGTACTTC. As protein: CATSRERGGVGYEQYF. The gene calls are TRBV15 and TRBJ2-7; the match to TRBD2 covers 8 bases. Germline CDR1 and CDR2: LNHNV and YYDKDF (reference sequence). The ends lost 0 bases at V and 4 bases at J; junction bases unmatched: 8. The CDR3 totals 16 residues.

This clone showed up just once. The chain is built from TRBV9 and TRBJ2-6; TRBD1 matches 8 bases. The CDR3 has 17 residues. Looked up from germline, CDR1 is SGDLS and CDR2 is YYNGEE. With V trimmed by 1 base and J by 0 bases, 3 bases remained unmatched. Here the CDR3 reads CASSVSTGGSGANVLTF. CDR3 in DNA: TGTGCCAGCAGCGTATCAACAGGGGGCTCTGGGGCCAACGTCCTGACTTTC.

The chain is built from TRBV19 and TRBJ2-5, with TRBD2 matching over 8 bases. V trimming: 1 base; J trimming: 1 base; junction bases outside the gene matches: 8. Germline loops: CDR1 LNHDA, CDR2 SQIVND (reference sequence). The CDR3 is made up of 17 amino acids. The CDR3 reads CASSIVVTSGRQETQYF. The CDR3 nucleotides read TGTGCCAGTAGTATAGTTGTAACTAGCGGTCGCCAAGAGACCCAGTACTTC.

At least ten counts were recorded for this clone. The gene calls are TRBV30 and TRBJ1-4; 8 bases are a match to TRBD1. The ends lost 5 bases at V and 0 bases at J; junction bases unmatched: 8. The V gene's germline CDR1 is GTSNPN and CDR2 SVGIG (reference sequence). The CDR3 contains 16 residues. The CDR3 here is CAWGQGYRATNEKLFF. The DNA of the CDR3 is TGTGCCTGGGGACAGGGATATCGCGCAACTAATGAAAAACTGTTTTTT.

This rearrangement joins TRBV21-1 to TRBJ2-3; the D call TRBD2 from the table was never checked on the DNA. TRBV21-1 is classified as a pseudogene. The CDR3 has 17 amino acids. The CDR3 DNA follows: TGTGCCAGCAGCCGGGGACTAGCGGGATCAAGCACAGATACGCAGTATTTT. It codes for CASSRGLAGSSTDTQYF.

The chain combines TRBV7-3 with TRBJ2-3, with TRBD2 matching over 12 bases. The CDR3 spans 17 residues. Trimming at V came to 1 base and at J to 5 bases, leaving 7 bases not matched to a gene. Germline V gives CDR1 SGHTA, CDR2 FQGTGA. The CDR3 nucleotides are TGTGCCAGCAGCTTAAGACTAGCGGGAGAAGGGAAAGATACGCAGTATTTT. Protein sequence: CASSLRLAGEGKDTQYF.

V is TRBV2 and J is TRBJ1-5; 9 bases match TRBD1. Per germline, CDR1 SNHLY and CDR2 FYNNEI. After removal of 3 bases from V and 4 bases from J, the junction contained 13 bases not matched to a gene. This CDR3 region has 18 residues. The CDR3 DNA reads TGTGCCAGCAGTGATCCTTCCCACAGGGGGCGAAGGAATCAGCCCCAGCATTTT. Protein: CASSDPSHRGRRNQPQHF.

This chain uses TRBV27 with TRBJ2-1, with TRBD1 identical over 8 bases. Germline V gene sequence: CDR1 MNHEY, CDR2 SMNVEV (reference sequence). Germline trimming cut 2 bases from V and 12 bases from J; bases unmatched to any gene: 9. The CDR3 covers 14 residues. The DNA for the CDR3 is TGTGCCAGCAGTTTAAAGGACAGGGTTGGGCCGCAGTTCTTC. This gives the protein CASSLKDRVGPQFF.

The chain joins TRBV25-1 to TRBJ2-7; perhaps TRBD1 as D (6 bases). This CDR3 comprises 14 residues. Germline V gives CDR1 MGHDK, CDR2 SYGVNS. The ends were cut back, 8 bases at V and 3 bases at J, with 17 bases in the middle. The CDR3 DNA sequence: TGTGCCAGCGCCCGTGGGGGCTCCAACTACGAGCAGTACTTC. This translates into CASARGGSNYEQYF.

The V gene is TRBV7-8, the J gene TRBJ2-2; a possible D gene is TRBD1 (5 bases). V lost 4 bases to trimming and J lost 3 bases, with 15 bases between them. Germline V lookup: CDR1 SGHVS, CDR2 FQNEAQ. This CDR3 has 16 residues. CDR3: CASSYPTKTDTGELFF. The DNA of the CDR3 is TGTGCCAGCAGCTACCCCACTAAGACAGACACCGGGGAGCTGTTTTTT.

The gene calls are TRBV4-2 and TRBJ1-4, with TRBD1 matching 9 bases. Germline CDR1 and CDR2: LGHNA and YNFKEQ. Germline trimming cut 4 bases from V and 5 bases from J; bases unmatched to any gene: 8. The CDR3 consists of 16 residues. The CDR3 coding sequence is TGTGCCAGCAGCCCCGGGCGACAGGGGGGGAATGAAAAACTGTTTTTT. Its protein is CASSPGRQGGNEKLFF.

The chain is built from TRBV7-9 and TRBJ1-1; D ambiguous. Germline CDR1 SEHNR, CDR2 FQNEAQ (reference sequence). Trimming removed 3 bases from V and 6 bases from J, with 14 bases in between. The CDR3 consists of 14 residues. The DNA for the CDR3 is TGTGCCAGCAGCTTTACGATCGGTTCGGCTGAAGCTTTCTTT. Amino acids: CASSFTIGSAEAFF. The variable domain in full, with the rest retrieved from reference TRBV7-9 and TRBJ1-1, is DTGVSQNPRHKITKRGQNVTFRCDPISEHNRLYWYRQTLGQGPEFLTYFQNEAQLEKSRLLSDRFSAERPKGSFSTLEIQRTEQGDSAMYLCASSFTIGSAEAFFGQGTRLTVV.

The gene calls are TRBV28 and TRBJ1-5; D perhaps matches TRBD1 (5 bases). The ends were cut back, 4 bases at V and 0 bases at J, with 13 bases in the middle. The CDR3 has 16 residues. Per the germline V gene, CDR1 is MDHEN and CDR2 is SYDVKM. CDR3 loop: CASSWGGVNSNQPQHF. CDR3 DNA sequence: TGTGCCAGCAGTTGGGGGGGGGTTAATAGCAATCAGCCCCAGCATTTT.

The chain combines TRBV4-1 with TRBJ1-2; tentatively, D is TRBD1 (5 bases). This CDR3 region has 14 residues. Germline V gene data show CDR1 as MGHRA and CDR2 as YSYEKL. Trimming shortened V by 4 bases and J by 4 bases, and 13 bases separated the two germline ends. CDR3: CASSPDGQSYGYTF. CDR3 bases: TGCGCCAGCAGCCCAGACGGACAATCCTATGGCTACACCTTC.

The rearrangement uses TRBV11-2 and TRBJ1-1, with 7 bases aligning to TRBD1. Germline CDR1 reads SGHAT; CDR2 reads FQNNGV. The trim removed 5 bases at V and 1 base at J, leaving 7 bases unmatched. The CDR3 is 15 amino acids. CDR3 protein: CASSPLGQTNTEAFF. CDR3 DNA sequence: TGTGCCAGCAGCCCCTTGGGACAGACGAACACTGAAGCTTTCTTT.

The genes are TRBV7-9 and TRBJ2-4; 7 bases map to TRBD2. This CDR3 contains 14 residues. Germline values: CDR1 SEHNR, CDR2 FQNEAQ (reference sequence). V was pared by 5 bases and J by 5 bases, with 6 bases of the junction left unmatched. The CDR3 nucleotides are TGTGCCAGCAGCCGCGTCCGGGGGGAAAACATTCAGTACTTC. Translating it yields CASSRVRGENIQYF.

The chain carries TRBV3-1 (or the pseudogene TRBV3-2) and TRBJ2-7, with D hard to call. The CDR3 sequence is 15 residues long. Trimming took 1 base from V and 2 from J, leaving 12 bases between them. CDR1 is LGHDT and CDR2 is YNNKEL in the germline V gene (reference sequence). Here the CDR3 reads CASSQAYGAPYEQYF. The CDR3 nucleotides are TGTGCCAGCAGCCAAGCTTACGGAGCCCCCTACGAGCAGTACTTC.

This sequence joins TRBV11-3 and TRBJ2-4; D might be TRBD1 (5 bases). This CDR3 region has 17 residues. CDR1 and CDR2 (germline): SGHNT, YENEEA. V was cut by 1 base and J by 0 bases, with 13 bases left in between. The CDR3 spells CASSLGVGELAKNIQYF. CDR3 nucleotides: TGTGCCAGCAGCTTAGGAGTAGGGGAACTAGCCAAAAACATTCAGTACTTC. The full variable domain, its missing parts supplied by reference TRBV11-3 and TRBJ2-4, is EAGVVQSPRYKIIEKKQPVAFWCNPISGHNTLYWYLQNLGQGPELLIRYENEEAVDDSQLPKDRFSAERLKGVDSTLKIQPAELGDSAVYLCASSLGVGELAKNIQYFGAGTRLSVL.

The chain recombines TRBV16 with TRBJ2-5; D might be TRBD1 (6 bases). The germline V gene encodes CDR1 KGHSY and CDR2 FQNENV. The CDR3 loop spans 14 amino acids. Trimming took 8 bases from V and 5 from J, leaving 18 bases between them. The chain's CDR3 is CASSPWQGRETQYF. CDR3 DNA sequence: TGTGCCAGCTCTCCGTGGCAGGGGCGTGAGACCCAGTACTTC.

This chain connects TRBV9 to TRBJ2-5; D ambiguous. The CDR3 has 14 residues. The germline V and J ends were trimmed by 3 bases and 7 bases, with 16 bases remaining between them. In germline, CDR1 is SGDLS, CDR2 YYNGEE. The CDR3: CASSDESPLGTQYF. The CDR3 DNA reads as TGTGCCAGCAGCGACGAGTCCCCCCTCGGGACCCAGTACTTC.

V usage is TRBV7-2 and J usage is TRBJ1-1; D uncertain. The CDR3 spans 12 residues. The germline V and J ends were trimmed by 1 base and 7 bases, with 7 bases remaining between them. Looked up from germline, CDR1 is SGHTA and CDR2 is FQGNSA. The CDR3 coding sequence is TGTGCCAGCAGCTTAGGCCGCGATGAAGCTTTCTTT. This codes for CASSLGRDEAFF.

V gene TRBV9 combines with J gene TRBJ1-2; 11 nucleotides line up with TRBD1. V lost 3 bases to trimming and J lost 6 bases; unmatched junction nucleotides: 4. The CDR3 has 14 residues. CDR1 and CDR2 (germline): SGDLS, YYNGEE. CDR3 sequence: CASSDRTGGDGYTF. The DNA for the CDR3 is TGTGCCAGCAGCGACCGGACAGGGGGCGATGGCTACACCTTC.

The chain combines TRBV9 with TRBJ1-2; no firm D call. The CDR3 runs to 13 residues. Germline V CDR1 and CDR2: SGDLS, YYNGEE. V shed 2 bases and J shed 0 bases, with 5 bases lying between them. The CDR3 DNA sequence: TGTGCCAGCAGCGTTGGCCCTAACTATGGCTACACCTTC. Translation: CASSVGPNYGYTF.

The genes are TRBV10-3 and TRBJ2-5; D may be TRBD2 (7 bases). Trimming removed 6 bases at V and 1 base at J, with 12 bases between. This CDR3 is 14 amino acids long. CDR1 is ENHRY and CDR2 is SYGVKD in the germline V gene. CDR3 sequence reads: CAIRAGARQETQYF. In DNA, the CDR3 is TGTGCCATCAGGGCGGGGGCCCGCCAAGAGACCCAGTACTTC.

This clone was recorded once. This chain links TRBV11-1 with TRBJ1-3; D is ambiguous. CDR1 is SGHAT, CDR2 FQDESV, per germline (reference sequence). The CDR3 length is 16 residues. V lost 3 bases, J lost 2 bases, and 14 bases lay in between. For the CDR3, the DNA is TGTGCCAGCAGCTTTGAGGACTGGACTACTGGAAACACCATATATTTT. This encodes CASSFEDWTTGNTIYF.

This chain connects TRBV27 to TRBJ2-6; the D gene is possibly TRBD2 (6 bases). The V end was cut by 5 bases, the J end by 0 bases, with 14 bases between. There are 17 residues in the CDR3. Germline CDR1 is MNHEY and CDR2 is SMNVEV (reference sequence). CDR3 loop: CASSRWGVGSGANVLTF. CDR3 bases: TGTGCCAGCAGTAGGTGGGGGGTGGGCTCTGGGGCCAACGTCCTGACTTTC.

This clone was detected a few times. The chain couples TRBV7-8 to TRBJ2-1, with 15 bases lining up with TRBD2. The CDR3 is 20 amino acids. V lost 3 bases to trimming and J lost 0 bases; unmatched junction nucleotides: 9. Germline loops: CDR1 SGHVS, CDR2 FQNEAQ. CDR3 protein: CASSLTWTSGRATSYNEQFF. The CDR3 bases are TGTGCCAGCAGCTTGACATGGACTAGCGGGAGGGCGACCTCCTACAATGAGCAGTTCTTC. Using reference TRBV7-8 and TRBJ2-1 for the parts outside the CDR3, the full variable domain is GAGVSQSPRYKVAKRGQDVALRCDPISGHVSLFWYQQALGQGPEFLTYFQNEAQLDKSGLPSDRFFAERPEGSVSTLKIQRTQQEDSAVYLCASSLTWTSGRATSYNEQFFGPGTRLTVL.